This TCR beta chain emerged from a study of spatial heterogeneity in lung cancer (dated by TCRdb to about 2019). Notes on the research overall: Beta-chain transcripts were consistently detected in greater numbers than alpha-chain transcripts, which likely reflects a higher abundance of beta-chain transcripts. In tumor regions, TCR transcript counts showed a strong correlation with a T cell transcriptional module score from matched bulk RNA-seq. The study linked features of the TCR repertoire to counts of nonsynonymous mutations, which were determined by whole-exome sequencing of tumor tissue. Both alpha and beta chains were TCR-sequenced in samples taken at surgery, namely 220 tumor regions, 64 matched nontumor lung samples and 50 to 60 PBMC samples. In the raw uncorrected reads, each unique combination of TCR and UMI appeared more than ten times on average. TCR alpha and beta repertoires were quantitatively compared across multiple tumor regions, matched nontumor lung and blood in non-small cell lung cancer. General findings and caveats noted by the study authors: The number of expanded intratumoral alpha and beta TCRs correlated with the tumor nonsynonymous mutation count. Confirming at a functional level the hypothesis that regional TCRs recognize regional mutations was considered to require additional single-cell paired TCR alpha and beta sequencing. Counts of ubiquitous and regional expanded TCRs correlated with counts of ubiquitous and regional nonsynonymous mutations, respectively. TCR-seq was estimated to cover only 6% to 7% of tumor T cells for alpha chains and roughly 12% for beta chains.

In its sample, this clonotype was seen many times. Its antigen is still unknown. Per-base quality was not reported, and no clone a single base away is much larger than it. Libraries were built with 5' RACE. Sequencing was performed on a NextSeq 500. To allow correction of PCR and sequencing errors, the TCR library protocol tagged every TCR cDNA molecule with a unique molecular identifier. In the original analysis: TCR identification, UMI-based error correction and CDR3 extraction were all carried out with Decombinator tools. Expanded TCRs were defined as those above a frequency of 2 per 1,000, corresponding to the top 1% of the tumor frequency distribution. Expanded tumor TCRs statistically deemed absent (corrected P<0.05) from at least one tumor region were classed as regional, and all other expanded tumor TCRs were classed as ubiquitous. Each repertoire was subsampled 100 times to 5,000 TCRs, after which Renyi diversity was computed with the R vegan package. CDR3 similarity networks were constructed using string-kernel similarity of amino acid triplets, with links drawn between CDR3s whose pairwise similarity was above 0.82. TCRdb ran its own pipeline on the public reads, namely fastp trimming at Q25 and MiXCR clone calling, and kept in-frame beta chains. A single entry per CDR3 protein holds the most common genes and DNA from its merged rows. The V and J calls follow TCRdb's processing rather than the paper's. This sample gives 15,000 to 20,000 distinct CDR3 sequences in total; 6.2% of them show up just once. Under 7% of the sample is held by the ten biggest clonotypes.

This sample's time point label indicates: sample taken at primary tumor resection. Donors were around 71 patients with early-stage, untreated non-small cell lung cancer from the lung TRACERx cohort. Without any cell sorting, TCR sequencing was performed on whole RNA extracted either from tumor and nontumor lung tissue or from cryopreserved PBMC samples. Only patients with enough RNA available from two or more tumor regions were chosen for TCR sequencing. Tumor and adjacent nontumor lung specimens were reviewed by a lung pathologist before selection. From cysteine to phenylalanine, the CDR3 is 12 amino acids long. Only CDR3 DNA is held: 36 bases, read in frame from base 1. V is shortened by 7 bases, J by 4 bases, and the region joining them spans 10 bases.

The sequence derives from a male donor with early-stage non-small cell lung cancer. The material was lung tumor tissue, obtained at surgery. The sequence joins TRBV12-3 or TRBV12-4 to TRBJ1-2, with the D segment identity uncertain. Here the CDR3 is given as CASKKSSYGYTF. DNA sequence: TGTGCCAGCAAAAAGTCCTCCTATGGCTACACCTTC.